The 2 T cell receptor beta chains in this list originate from one sample, sequenced in a study of beta chain features in type 1 diabetes. Expressed TCRB transcripts were sequenced after all isolated RNA was converted to cDNA. Using immunoSEQ multiplex PCR, the repertoire was profiled, and TCRdb retains in-frame clones only, with some absent. The sample shows about 270,000 clones, approximately 14% of them seen only once. Sequences were obtained from naive CD4+ T cells from blood. These receptors were obtained from a woman aged 40 to 55 in good health.

The chain couples TRBV19 to TRBJ1-2; tentatively, D is TRBD1 (6 bases). Germline values: CDR1 LNHDA, CDR2 SQIVND (reference sequence). Trimming pared 7 bases from V and 2 bases from J, leaving 17 bases between. The CDR3 consists of 15 residues. The CDR3 DNA reads as TGTGCCAGTAAGACCGCAGGGGCTGGCAACTATGGCTACACCTTC. Amino acid sequence: CASKTAGAGNYGYTF.

CDR3 sequence (DNA): TGTGCCAGCCGATGGGACAGTGAGGTTCAGCATTTT. Its translation is CASRWDSEVQHF. The chain is built from TRBV2 and TRBJ1-5, with 7 bases fitting TRBD1. Germline CDR1 is SNHLY and CDR2 is FYNNEI. The V and J ends lost 8 bases and 13 bases, in that order; junction bases with no gene match: 11. CDR3 length: 12 amino acids.